These 8 T cell receptor beta chains originate from one sample sequenced in a study of vaccination and CD4 T cells after COVID-19. The Oncomine TCR Beta short-read assay was applied to DNA of cultured CD4+ T cells. TCRdb reprocessed the PCR reads via MiXCR and lists one record per CDR3 protein. The table shows more than 12,000 distinct CDR3 sequences, with about 48% occurring only once. Treatment specified: approximately 9-day PBMC culture with coronavirus spike peptide pools or control peptides (ViraFEST assay). What these receptors recognize is not known. The sequencing here drew on CD4+ T cells from blood, cultured in vitro, taken before SARS-CoV-2 vaccination. The receptors were sampled from a human donor who had recovered from COVID-19.

The table lists this clonotype with a count of one. V gene TRBV19 combines with J gene TRBJ1-1; D is possibly TRBD1 (6 bases). The CDR3 loop spans 14 amino acids. The germline gives CDR1 LNHDA, CDR2 SQIVND (reference sequence). V shed 5 bases and J shed 5 bases, with 15 bases lying between them. CDR3 protein: CASSHRVIGTEAFF. In DNA form, the CDR3 reads TGTGCCAGTAGTCACAGGGTAATTGGGACTGAAGCTTTCTTT. Filled out from reference TRBV19 and TRBJ1-1, the complete variable domain reads DGGITQSPKYLFRKEGQNVTLSCEQNLNHDAMYWYRQDPGQGLRLIYYSQIVNDFQKGDIAEGYSVSREKKESFPLTVTSAQKNPTAFYLCASSHRVIGTEAFFGQGTRLTVV.

V gene TRBV27 combines with J gene TRBJ1-5; the D is unclear. The CDR3 totals 14 residues. Germline loops: CDR1 MNHEY, CDR2 SMNVEV (reference sequence). V lost 3 bases and J lost 3, with 9 bases in between. In nucleotides, the CDR3 is TGTGCCAGCAGTTTTGCCCGGGACAATCAGCCCCAGCATTTT. Translated, it gives CASSFARDNQPQHF.

The V call is TRBV20-1, the J call TRBJ1-1; 8 bases line up with TRBD1. Trimming cost V 5 bases and J 4 bases; bases outside gene matches: 6. The CDR3 covers 13 residues. Germline V gene lookup returns CDR1 DFQATT and CDR2 SNEGSKA (reference sequence). The CDR3, as DNA: TGCAGTGCTCTATCAGACAGGGGCACTGAAGCTTTCTTT. Its protein product is CSALSDRGTEAFF.

The V call is TRBV11-2, the J call TRBJ2-5; D might be TRBD1 (6 bases). V was shortened by 5 bases and J by 6 bases, with 13 bases between the two germline ends. The germline V gene encodes CDR1 SGHAT and CDR2 FQNNGV. The length of the CDR3 is 13 residues. In nucleotides, the CDR3 is TGTGCCAGCAGCCGTGACAGGACACAGACCCAGTACTTC. This codes for CASSRDRTQTQYF.

This clonotype has more than one count but fewer than ten. A read error may account for a junction end that differs from germline. The J gene is TRBJ1-2, the V gene TRBV28; no definite D call. Per the germline V gene, CDR1 is MDHEN and CDR2 is SYDVKM. The CDR3 runs 14 residues. In DNA, the CDR3 is TGTGCCAGCAGCCGTCTTCCGGGTCCCCCATTGGGAGGGTTC. Residues: CASSRLPGPPLGGF.

This clonotype has only a few counts. This chain links TRBV27 with TRBJ2-7; TRBD2 agrees at 11 bases. This CDR3 comprises 15 residues. V gave up 5 bases and J gave up 1 base; unmatched junction bases: 4. Germline CDR1 reads MNHEY; CDR2 reads SMNVEV (reference sequence). CDR3 loop: CASSPRTSGSYEQYF. The CDR3 region has the DNA TGTGCCAGCAGTCCACGGACTAGCGGGTCCTACGAGCAGTACTTC.

The chain combines TRBV29-1 with TRBJ1-3; D gene ambiguous. The CDR3 has 13 amino acids. The V gene lost 6 bases and the J gene lost 7 bases, with 16 bases spanning the gap. Germline V CDR1 and CDR2: SQVTM, ANQGSEA. In DNA form, the CDR3 reads TGCAGCGTCCGAGATCCACTTTCGAACACCATATATTTT. It specifies CSVRDPLSNTIYF. The full variable domain, in which reference TRBV29-1 and TRBJ1-3 provide the parts outside the CDR3, is SAVISQKPSRDICQRGTSLTIQCQVDSQVTMMFWYRQQPGQSLTLIATANQGSEATYESGFVIDKFPISRPNLTFSTLTVSNMSPEDSSIYLCSVRDPLSNTIYFGEGSWLTVV.

The V call is TRBV20-1, the J call TRBJ1-1; no reliable D call. Germline CDR1 reads DFQATT; CDR2 reads SNEGSKA (reference sequence). The CDR3 covers 12 residues. The V and J ends lost 5 bases and 4 bases respectively, with 11 bases between them. CDR3 sequence (DNA): TGCAGTGCTGGCGGCACCGGCACTGAAGCTTTCTTT. Translating it yields CSAGGTGTEAFF.